This TCR beta chain came from a study of T cells in localized non-small cell lung cancer. General study results and limits: Among the top 100 tumor clones, a median about 57 appeared in adjacent lung. In uninvolved adjacent lung, T cell clonality reached its highest value, exceeding tumor. Longer overall survival accompanied higher blood T cell density. The study sequenced only one region of the tumor. As a result, intratumor heterogeneity could not be excluded and remains possible.

This CDR3 is 13 amino acids long. V was trimmed by 1 base and J by 5 bases, leaving 6 bases between them. The V gene's germline CDR1 is KGHSH and CDR2 LQKENI. The assay was immunoSEQ multiplex PCR, and TCRdb's table has in-frame clones only and misses some. The profile shows almost 40,000 clones, about four fifths of them singletons. As concerns this clone: Antigen unknown.

V and J are TRBV18 and TRBJ2-1; D remains unclear. The sample here was PBMCs, taken before any cancer treatment. This clonotype originated in a woman aged 35-70 years with stage II squamous cell lung carcinoma. CDR3 protein: CASSPLRDNEQFF. In DNA form, the CDR3 reads TGTGCCAGCTCACCACTTAGGGACAATGAGCAGTTCTTC.